A selection of T cell receptor beta chains follows, all from one sample in a study of CD8+ T cells in alopecia areata. Some clones are missing from TCRdb's copy, which holds only in-frame ones; the method was immunoSEQ multiplex PCR. Of 150,000 to 250,000 clones in the sample, 45% to 65% were seen once. This specimen was CD4+ T cells sorted from blood, taken at week 4, from a patient treated with tofacitinib. The receptors shown here come from a human donor with alopecia areata. CDR3s include the opening cysteine and the closing phenylalanine or tryptophan. A D gene is named only where the DNA matches it firmly. The size of a clone is reported for some rows only, either as once, few or many, or as a class for expanded clones.

abundance	j_gene	v_gene	d_gene	CDR3nt	CDR3aa
NA	TRBJ2-6	TRBV30	NA	TGTGCCTGGAGTGCTGTGGGTTCTGGGGCCAACGTCCTGACTTTC	CAWSAVGSGANVLTF
NA	TRBJ2-7	TRBV29-1	TRBD1	TGCAGCGTTGATAGGCCCAGGGGGCAGCAGTACTTC	CSVDRPRGQQYF
few	TRBJ2-6	TRBV28	NA	TGTGCCAGCAGTCTATTCCCAGGGGCTGGGGCCAACGTCCTGACTTTC	CASSLFPGAGANVLTF
once	TRBJ2-5	TRBV15	TRBD2	TGTGCCACCAGCAGAGTGGGGCTAGCGGCGGGGGAGACCCAGTACTTC	CATSRVGLAAGETQYF
few	TRBJ2-1	TRBV6-6	TRBD1	TGTGCCAGCAGCTACGGACAGGGGGGGAATGAGCAGTTCTTC	CASSYGQGGNEQFF
NA	TRBJ2-3	TRBV4-2	TRBD2	TGTGCCAGCAGCCAAGTTACTCGGGGGGGCCTCACAGATACGCAGTATTTT	CASSQVTRGGLTDTQYF
NA	TRBJ2-3	TRBV6-6	TRBD1	TGTGCCAGCAGTGGGAGGACAGGGAAAGATACGCAGTATTTT	CASSGRTGKDTQYF
NA	TRBJ2-1	TRBV18	NA	TGTGCCAGCCAAGCCCCGGGACTTCAAGCATACAATGAGCAGTTCTTC	CASQAPGLQAYNEQFF
once	TRBJ1-2	TRBV7-2	TRBD1	TGTGCCAGCAGCGGACAGGGGGCTCTGAGTGGCTACACCTTC	CASSGQGALSGYTF
NA	TRBJ2-3	TRBV4-2	NA	TGTGCCAGCAGCTTAGTGGGGGGCCTTCCGGGCACAGATACGCAGTATTTT	CASSLVGGLPGTDTQYF
few	TRBJ1-2	TRBV28	NA	TGTGCCAGCAGTTTATCCGGACGGATCTATGGCTACACCTTC	CASSLSGRIYGYTF
NA	TRBJ1-5	TRBV30	TRBD1	TGTGCCTGGAGCAGGACAGGGGCTAATCAGCCCCAGCATTTT	CAWSRTGANQPQHF
NA	TRBJ2-2	TRBV28	NA	TGTGCCAGCAACTCCGGGCAGAACACCGGGGAGCTGTTTTTT	CASNSGQNTGELFF
NA	TRBJ1-2	TRBV6-6	TRBD1	TGTGCCAGCCTAGACAGGGCCAGTGATGGCTACACCTTC	CASLDRASDGYTF
NA	TRBJ2-5	TRBV2	NA	TGTGCCAGCAAGGGGGACCAAGAGACCCAGTACTTC	CASKGDQETQYF
NA	TRBJ2-5	TRBV5-4	NA	TGTGCCAGCAGCTTGGCGGGACCAGGGGAGGAGACCCAGTACTTC	CASSLAGPGEETQYF
NA	TRBJ2-5	TRBV30	TRBD1	TGTGCCTGGGACCGGGGACAGCAAGAGACCCAGTACTTC	CAWDRGQQETQYF
NA	TRBJ1-1	TRBV29-1	NA	TGCAGCATACTAGGCGGTGGGGAGGCTGAAGCTTTCTTT	CSILGGGEAEAFF
NA	TRBJ1-6	TRBV6-5	NA	TGTGCCAGTACTCGGGGGGGGAAAGCTTCACCCCTCCACTTT	CASTRGGKASPLHF
NA	TRBJ2-7	TRBV5-6	NA	TGTGCCAGCAGCGGGACTTGGGACCGACGGAACGAGCAGTACTTC	CASSGTWDRRNEQYF
NA	TRBJ2-5	TRBV30	TRBD1	TGTGCCTGGAGTACCCGACAGGGGGCTTCTTCTGGGGAGACCCAGTACTTC	CAWSTRQGASSGETQYF
NA	TRBJ1-1	TRBV4-1	TRBD1	TGCGCCAGCAGCCAAGTCCCTCCCCCCGGGACAGAAAACACTGAAGCTTTCTTT	CASSQVPPPGTENTEAFF
NA	TRBJ2-7	TRBV15	NA	TGTGCCACCAGCACAGGCAGGGGATACGAGCAGTACTTC	CATSTGRGYEQYF
NA	TRBJ2-3	TRBV30	NA	TGTGCCTGGAGTGTAAACAGGGACACAGATACGCAGTATTTT	CAWSVNRDTDTQYF
NA	TRBJ1-1	TRBV29-1	NA	TGCAGCGTTGAAGATCCCCCCAGGCGGGATTTT	CSVEDPPRRDF
NA	TRBJ2-7	TRBV29-1	NA	TGCAGCGTAATGGGCAGCTCCTACGAGCAGTACTTC	CSVMGSSYEQYF